These 19 T cell receptor beta chains were sequenced from one sample in a study of CD8 T cells in ankylosing spondylitis. TCRdb reprocessed the 5' RACE reads with MiXCR, giving one entry per CDR3 protein. This repertoire shows 150,000 to 200,000 distinct CDR3 sequences, 25% to 35% found once; its top ten account for 4.5% to 6%. The sequencing input was synovial fluid, either unsorted or a sorted T cell fraction (not recorded which). Source of these receptors: a male donor with ankylosing spondylitis.

This clonotype has just a few counts. The J gene is TRBJ2-7, the V gene TRBV11-2; D gene ambiguous. Germline V gene lookup returns CDR1 SGHAT and CDR2 FQNNGV. The CDR3 loop spans 15 amino acids. The V and J ends lost 2 bases and 1 base respectively, with 12 bases between them. CDR3 amino acids: CASSLIRVNSYEQYF. The DNA for the CDR3 is TGTGCCAGCAGCTTAATTCGGGTTAATTCCTACGAGCAGTACTTC.

The chain couples TRBV12-3 or TRBV12-4 to TRBJ2-6, with D hard to call. The V and J ends lost 8 bases and 0 bases respectively, with 5 bases between them. CDR3 size: 13 residues. CDR3 sequence (DNA): TGTGCCAGCCTTCACTCTGGGGCCAACGTCCTGACTTTC. Translating gives CASLHSGANVLTF.

This clonotype was detected ten times or more. The chain recombines TRBV19 with TRBJ1-5, with 9 nucleotides matching TRBD1. There are 15 residues in the CDR3. V was pared by 9 bases and J by 7 bases, with 13 bases of the junction left unmatched. Germline loops: CDR1 LNHDA, CDR2 SQIVND (reference sequence). The CDR3 here is CASRSRGQGKQPQHF. CDR3 in DNA: TGTGCCAGCCGGTCAAGGGGACAGGGTAAACAGCCCCAGCATTTT.

Many counts were recorded for this clonotype. This sequence joins TRBV18 and TRBJ2-2; no reliable D call. CDR1 and CDR2 (germline): KGHSH, LQKENI. V lost 2 bases and J lost 1, with 8 bases in between. The CDR3 consists of 15 residues. The CDR3 spells CASSPVAGNTGELFF. CDR3 sequence (DNA): TGTGCCAGCTCACCAGTCGCAGGGAACACCGGGGAGCTGTTTTTT.

The chain is built from TRBV14 and TRBJ2-1; 7 bases align to TRBD2. Germline V gene data show CDR1 as SGHDN and CDR2 as FVKESK. The CDR3 extends over 16 amino acids. The trim removed 1 base at V and 7 bases at J, leaving 10 bases unmatched. This chain's CDR3 is CASSQGRGRGDNEQFF. CDR3 sequence (DNA): TGTGCCAGCAGCCAAGGTCGCGGGAGAGGAGATAATGAGCAGTTCTTC.

Details on this clonotype: The junction departs from germline at one end; a sequencing error may be responsible. The J gene is TRBJ2-5, the V gene TRBV5-1; D not resolved. The CDR3 length is 16 residues. CDR1 and CDR2 from the germline V gene are SGHRS and YFSETQ. CDR3 amino acids: CASSLAPASAEETQYF. In DNA, the CDR3 is TGCGCCAGTAGCTTGGCGCCGGCCTCGGCGGAAGAGACCCAGTACTTC.

This clonotype was detected a few times. This chain connects TRBV28 to TRBJ1-5, with 9 positions matching TRBD1. The CDR3 consists of 15 residues. Germline V lookup: CDR1 MDHEN, CDR2 SYDVKM. With 6 bases clipped from V and 4 bases from J, the junction kept 7 bases outside the gene matches. The CDR3 DNA reads TGTGCCAGCAGATGGGGACAGGGAGGTAATCAGCCCCAGCATTTT. Protein: CASRWGQGGNQPQHF.

The V gene is TRBV2, the J gene TRBJ1-5, with D maybe TRBD1 (5 bases). The V gene's germline CDR1 is SNHLY and CDR2 FYNNEI. The CDR3 sequence is 14 residues long. V lost 4 bases, J lost 1 base, and 8 bases lay in between. In DNA, the CDR3 is TGTGCCAGCAGTGCGGGGGGGAGCAATCAGCCCCAGCATTTT. Translated: CASSAGGSNQPQHF.

This clonotype came up many times. The rearrangement links TRBV5-1 to TRBJ1-1; 7 bases are a match to TRBD1. Germline V gene data show CDR1 as SGHRS and CDR2 as YFSETQ. The CDR3 runs to 16 residues. V dropped 3 bases and J dropped 0; count of bases not matched to a gene: 8. CDR3 sequence: CASSSRQGIMNTEAFF. The CDR3 DNA sequence: TGCGCCAGCAGCTCGAGACAGGGTATCATGAACACTGAAGCTTTCTTT.

Only a few counts were recorded for this clonotype. This chain connects TRBV28 to TRBJ1-5; D unclear. The CDR3 contains 13 residues. V was shortened by 7 bases and J by 5 bases, with 12 bases between the two germline ends. Looked up from germline, CDR1 is MDHEN and CDR2 is SYDVKM. The CDR3 spells CASMRAPDQPQHF. Here the CDR3 DNA reads TGTGCCAGCATGCGGGCCCCCGATCAGCCCCAGCATTTT.

In its sample, this clonotype was seen a few times. The chain employs TRBV10-2 and TRBJ2-2; 7 bases match TRBD1. CDR1 and CDR2 from the germline V gene are WSHSY and SAAADI. J lost 0 bases, V lost 8 bases, and 3 bases had no gene match. The CDR3 has 14 amino acids. As DNA, the CDR3 is TGCGCCAGCGCCCAGGGGGCGAACACCGGGGAGCTGTTTTTT. It specifies CASAQGANTGELFF.

This clonotype occurred many times. The chain employs TRBV2 and TRBJ1-4; D possibly corresponds to TRBD1 (5 bases). CDR3 length: 11 residues. Germline-derived CDR1 and CDR2 are SNHLY and FYNNEI. V lost 6 bases and J 7 bases, leaving 6 bases between the germline ends. The CDR3 is CASRQAEKLFF. Written as DNA, the CDR3 is TGTGCCAGCAGACAGGCTGAAAAACTGTTTTTT. Drawing the rest from reference TRBV2 and TRBJ1-4, the complete variable domain is EPEVTQTPSHQVTQMGQEVILRCVPISNHLYFYWYRQILGQKVEFLVSFYNNEISEKSEIFDDQFSVERPDGSNFTLKIRSTKLEDSAMYFCASRQAEKLFFGSGTQLSVL.

The genes are TRBV4-1 and TRBJ2-6, with TRBD1 as a possible D gene (5 bases). The V end lost 4 bases, the J end lost 0 bases, and 13 bases lay between the germline ends. Germline lookup yields CDR1 MGHRA and CDR2 YSYEKL. The CDR3 sequence is 17 residues long. CDR3 in DNA: TGCGCCAGCAGCCCGATACAGGTGACCTCTGGGGCCAACGTCCTGACTTTC. Protein product: CASSPIQVTSGANVLTF.

This clonotype was picked up a small number of times. V and J are TRBV20-1 and TRBJ2-7, with 7 positions matching TRBD2. Germline lookup yields CDR1 DFQATT and CDR2 SNEGSKA (reference sequence). V was pared by 2 bases and J by 0 bases, with 7 bases of the junction left unmatched. This CDR3 has 15 amino acids. CDR3 in DNA: TGCAGTGCTAGATTGGCGGGAGCCCGCTCCTACGAGCAGTACTTC. Translated, it gives CSARLAGARSYEQYF.

The V call is TRBV11-3, the J call TRBJ1-6; D not certain. The CDR3 is 15 amino acids. V dropped 1 base and J dropped 10 bases, with 14 bases sitting between them. Per germline, CDR1 SGHNT and CDR2 YENEEA. CDR3 coding DNA: TGTGCCAGCAGCTTAGCCCGCATGAGGGAATCACCCCTCCACTTT. Encoded protein: CASSLARMRESPLHF.

The chain joins TRBV18 to TRBJ2-5, with D unclear. Trimming removed 3 bases from V and 0 bases from J, with 8 bases in between. The germline V gene has CDR1 KGHSH and CDR2 LQKENI. The CDR3 runs to 14 residues. The CDR3 DNA reads as TGTGCCAGCTCACCGTTTAGGGACCAAGAGACCCAGTACTTC. Its translation is CASSPFRDQETQYF.

The chain employs TRBV7-2 and TRBJ1-1; D possibly corresponds to TRBD1 (5 bases). This CDR3 comprises 13 residues. With 5 bases removed from V and 8 bases from J, the gap between germline ends came to 15 bases. Germline V gives CDR1 SGHTA, CDR2 FQGNSA. The CDR3 DNA reads TGTGCCAGCAGCGCTCCTTCAGGGCGGGAAGCTTTCTTT. This sequence encodes CASSAPSGREAFF.

In this sample, this clonotype turned up many times. V usage is TRBV10-3 and J usage is TRBJ2-7; D uncertain. The CDR3 contains 14 residues. Germline values: CDR1 ENHRY, CDR2 SYGVKD. The V gene lost 1 base and the J gene lost 2 bases, with 9 bases spanning the gap. The CDR3 reads CAISEFSLAYEQYF. CDR3 in DNA: TGTGCCATCAGTGAGTTCAGCTTAGCCTACGAGCAGTACTTC.

This chain joins TRBV7-9 and TRBJ2-3, with D perhaps matching TRBD1 (5 bases). The CDR3 runs 15 residues. Trimming removed 3 bases from V and 2 bases from J, with 12 bases in between. Germline V gene lookup returns CDR1 SEHNR and CDR2 FQNEAQ (reference sequence). The CDR3, as DNA: TGTGCCAGCAGCTTGTGGGTAGGGGCCACAGATACGCAGTATTTT. Translation gives CASSLWVGATDTQYF.